This record concerns one T cell receptor beta chain sequence. The CDR3 spans 15 residues. In germline, CDR1 is MDHEN, CDR2 SYDVKM. Trimming removed 6 bases at V and 4 bases at J, with 19 bases between. This sample was included in a study of cytomegalovirus exposure and HLA in healthy donors. Profiling relied on immunoSEQ multiplex PCR, and the TCRdb table lists in-frame clones only, not all of them. This sample has roughly 220,000 clones; approximately 80% occur once, and the top ten carry around 15%. The origin of this receptor is a woman in her thirties in good health and CMV-seropositive. The sequenced sample was PBMCs. The rearrangement uses TRBV28 and TRBJ2-7; TRBD2 is a possible D gene (7 bases). CDR3 in amino acids: CASSTPRGAEYEQYF. The DNA of the CDR3 is TGTGCCAGCAGCACCCCACGGGGGGCAGAGTACGAGCAGTACTTC.